Each of the 4 T cell receptor beta chains below was sequenced from the same sample in a study of shared clonotypes between healthy human individuals. TCRdb's table, derived via immunoSEQ multiplex PCR, lists solely in-frame clones and lacks some. The table lists 90,000 to 150,000 clones, roughly two thirds of them singletons. Sequenced sample: memory CD8+ T cells sorted from blood. The subset: CD45RO+ cells pooled with CCR7-negative TemRA cells. These receptors all stem from a woman aged 25 to 45 in good health.

The chain has TRBV27 and TRBJ1-5; no reliable D call. In germline, CDR1 is MNHEY, CDR2 SMNVEV (reference sequence). V dropped 7 bases and J dropped 7 bases, with 11 bases sitting between them. This CDR3 has 12 residues. The chain's CDR3 is CASNHYGQPQHF. CDR3 DNA sequence: TGTGCCAGCAACCACTACGGCCAGCCCCAGCATTTT.

The chain combines TRBV10-1 with TRBJ2-1; TRBD1 might be the D (6 bases). The CDR3 loop spans 12 amino acids. The germline gives CDR1 WNHNN, CDR2 SYGVQD (reference sequence). The ends were cut back, 9 bases at V and 8 bases at J, with 14 bases in the middle. In nucleotides, the CDR3 is TGCGCCAGGGGACAAATTTTTGATGAGCAGTTCTTC. Translation: CARGQIFDEQFF.

The gene calls are TRBV11-2 and TRBJ2-7, with D possibly matching TRBD2 (6 bases). This CDR3 spans 12 amino acids. Germline assignment: CDR1 SGHAT and CDR2 FQNNGV. V shed 3 bases and J shed 4 bases, with 7 bases lying between them. The CDR3 sequence is CASSLGRYEQYF. DNA of the CDR3: TGTGCCAGCAGCTTGGGGAGGTACGAGCAGTACTTC.

V usage is TRBV5-3 and J usage is TRBJ2-1, with D possibly being TRBD1 or TRBD2 (5 bases each). TRBV5-3 is an open reading frame, and its role is uncertain. Trimming left V 4 bases short and J 3 bases short, with 11 bases between. This CDR3 spans 14 amino acids. The CDR3 sequence is CARSKGRDYNEQFF. Here the CDR3 DNA reads TGTGCCAGAAGCAAGGGACGGGACTACAATGAGCAGTTCTTC.